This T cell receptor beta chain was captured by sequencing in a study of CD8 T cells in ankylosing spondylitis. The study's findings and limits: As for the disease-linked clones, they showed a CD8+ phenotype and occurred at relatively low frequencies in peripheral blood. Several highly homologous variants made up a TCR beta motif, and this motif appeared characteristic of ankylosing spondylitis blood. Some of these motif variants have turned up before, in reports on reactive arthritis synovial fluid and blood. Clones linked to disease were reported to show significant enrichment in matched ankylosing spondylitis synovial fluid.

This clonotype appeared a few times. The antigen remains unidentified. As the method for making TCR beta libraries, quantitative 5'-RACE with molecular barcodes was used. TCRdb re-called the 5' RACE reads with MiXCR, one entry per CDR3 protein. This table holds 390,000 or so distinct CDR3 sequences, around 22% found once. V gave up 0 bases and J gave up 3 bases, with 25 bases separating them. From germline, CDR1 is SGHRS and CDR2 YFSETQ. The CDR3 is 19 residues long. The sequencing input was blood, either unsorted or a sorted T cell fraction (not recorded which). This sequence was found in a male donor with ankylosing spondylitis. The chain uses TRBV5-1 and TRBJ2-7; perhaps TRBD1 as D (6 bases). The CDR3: CASSLVTPNPGHGVYEQYF. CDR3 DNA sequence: TGCGCCAGCAGCTTGGTTACTCCCAACCCGGGACACGGTGTCTACGAGCAGTACTTC.